The subject of this entry is one TCR beta chain. Original processing methods: Scientists estimated how many nucleated cells there were by amplifying reference gene primers. Method: immunoSEQ multiplex PCR; TCRdb's copy keeps in-frame clones and lacks some. From that table come the V and J calls and clone size; the DNA was used to work out D and trimming. Of roughly 100,000 clones listed, 80% are singletons. This entry belongs to a study of blood T cell repertoires in COVID-19. The overall study: The United States, Italy and Spain provided the acute and convalescent COVID-19 samples. PBMCs, B-cell-depleted T cells, or T cells provided the cDNA or gDNA that made up the material.

Germline V gene data show CDR1 as MNHEY and CDR2 as SMNVEV (reference sequence). The CDR3 sequence is 11 residues long. Sequenced input: peripheral blood. This receptor was taken from a human donor in a cohort sampled during active COVID-19. The rearrangement joins TRBV27 to TRBJ2-7; 8 bases map to TRBD1. The CDR3 spells CAAGTGYEQYF. The CDR3 nucleotides are TGTGCTGCCGGGACAGGATACGAGCAGTACTTC.